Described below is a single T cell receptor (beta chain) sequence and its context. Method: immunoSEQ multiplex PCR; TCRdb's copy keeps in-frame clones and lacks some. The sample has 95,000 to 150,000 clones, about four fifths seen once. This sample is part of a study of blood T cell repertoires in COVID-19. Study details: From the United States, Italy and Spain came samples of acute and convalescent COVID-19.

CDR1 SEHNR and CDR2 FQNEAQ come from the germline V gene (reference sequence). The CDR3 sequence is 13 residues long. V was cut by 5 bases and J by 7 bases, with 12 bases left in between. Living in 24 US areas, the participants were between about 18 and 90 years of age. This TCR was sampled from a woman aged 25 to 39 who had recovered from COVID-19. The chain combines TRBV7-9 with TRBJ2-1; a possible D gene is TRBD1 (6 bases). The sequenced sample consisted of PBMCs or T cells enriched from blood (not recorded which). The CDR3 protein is CASSPGARNEQFF. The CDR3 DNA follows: TGTGCCAGCAGCCCAGGGGCGAGAAATGAGCAGTTCTTC.